This T cell receptor beta chain was profiled in a study of blood T cell repertoires in COVID-19. Sequencing used immunoSEQ multiplex PCR; TCRdb keeps in-frame clones, though not all of them. The table has hundreds of thousands of clones, over 75% seen once. J was trimmed by 3 bases and V by 1 base; bases with no gene match: 6. Germline CDR1 and CDR2: LGHDT and YNNKEL (reference sequence). CDR3 length equals 15 residues. Recruitment covered roughly 22 US areas and drew participants whose ages spanned about 18 to 100 years. The sample holds one count of this clone. The TCR originated in a young woman who had recovered from COVID-19. Input material: PBMCs or T cells enriched from blood (not recorded which). The rearrangement uses TRBV3-1 (or the pseudogene TRBV3-2) and TRBJ2-7; TRBD1 agrees at 7 bases. CDR3 in DNA: TGTGCCAGCAGCCAAGGCAGGGACAGCATCTACGAGCAGTACTTC. As protein: CASSQGRDSIYEQYF.